What follows describes a single TCR beta chain. Other DNA sequences within the sample encode an identical CDR3. Looked up from germline, CDR1 is MNHNS and CDR2 is SASEGT. Trimming removed 3 bases at V and 5 bases at J, with 7 bases between. CDR3 length equals 13 residues. Naive CD8 populations comprised CD45RO-negative cells positively selected for CCR7, excluding terminally differentiated effector memory CD45RA+ cells. The entry originates in a study of shared clonotypes between healthy human individuals. As for the study in general: Donor ages ranged 18 to 49 years: a couple of women, a few men.

TCRdb's table, derived via immunoSEQ multiplex PCR, lists solely in-frame clones and lacks some. The data contain more than 2 million clones, about 93% of them singletons. Sequenced: naive CD8+ T cells from PBMCs. The sequence was collected from a man aged 18 to 30 in good health. Some clones in this sample may be carry-over from other donors' samples. The V gene is TRBV6-1, the J gene TRBJ2-2; D unclear. Written as DNA, the CDR3 is TGTGCCAGCAGTGACAGGTCAACCGGGGAGCTGTTTTTT. Protein: CASSDRSTGELFF.